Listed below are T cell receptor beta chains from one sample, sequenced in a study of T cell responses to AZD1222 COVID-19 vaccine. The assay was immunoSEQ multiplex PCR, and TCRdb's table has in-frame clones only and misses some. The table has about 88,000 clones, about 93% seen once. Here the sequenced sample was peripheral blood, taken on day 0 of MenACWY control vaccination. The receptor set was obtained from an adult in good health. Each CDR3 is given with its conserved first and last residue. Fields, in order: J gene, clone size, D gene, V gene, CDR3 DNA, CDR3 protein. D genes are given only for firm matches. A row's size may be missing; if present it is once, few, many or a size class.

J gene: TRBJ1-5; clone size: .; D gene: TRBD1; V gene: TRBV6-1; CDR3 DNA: TGTGCCAGCAGTGAAGTGGGGCAGGGGGCTAGTAAGGGTAGCAATCAGCCCCAGCATTTT; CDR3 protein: CASSEVGQGASKGSNQPQHF
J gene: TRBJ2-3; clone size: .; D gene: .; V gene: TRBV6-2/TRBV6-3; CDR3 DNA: TGTGCCAGCAGTTACTCGGGGCAGGGCCCTGGAGATACGCAGTATTTT; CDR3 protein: CASSYSGQGPGDTQYF
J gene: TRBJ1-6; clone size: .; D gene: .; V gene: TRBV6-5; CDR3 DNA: TGTGCCAGCAGTTACTCGAAGAGTCGAGGTTCACCCCTCCACTTT; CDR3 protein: CASSYSKSRGSPLHF
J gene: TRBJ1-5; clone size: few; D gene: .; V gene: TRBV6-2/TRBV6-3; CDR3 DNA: TGTGCCAGCAGCATCAACAATCAGCCCCAGCATTTT; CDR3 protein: CASSINNQPQHF
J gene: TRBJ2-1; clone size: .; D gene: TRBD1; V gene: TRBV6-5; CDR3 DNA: TGTGCCAGCAGTTGGACAGGGAGTGGTGAGCAGTTCTTC; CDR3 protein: CASSWTGSGEQFF
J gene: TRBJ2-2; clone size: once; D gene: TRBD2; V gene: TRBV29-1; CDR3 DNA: TGCAGCGTCCCTCGGACTAGCGGGAGTTTCGGGGAGCTGTTTTTT; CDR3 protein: CSVPRTSGSFGELFF
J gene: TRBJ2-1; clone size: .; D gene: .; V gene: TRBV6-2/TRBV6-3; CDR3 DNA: TGTGCCAGCAGTTACCACAATGAGCAGTTCTTC; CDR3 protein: CASSYHNEQFF
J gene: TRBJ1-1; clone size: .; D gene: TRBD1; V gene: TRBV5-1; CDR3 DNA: TGCGCCAGTATGGGACAGCTGAACACTGAAGCTTTCTTT; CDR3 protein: CASMGQLNTEAFF
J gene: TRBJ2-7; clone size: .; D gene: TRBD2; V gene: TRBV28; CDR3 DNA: TGTGCCAGCAGTAGCGGGATGCACGAGCAGTACTTC; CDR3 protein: CASSSGMHEQYF
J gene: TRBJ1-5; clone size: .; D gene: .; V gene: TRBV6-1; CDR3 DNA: TGTGCCAGCAGTGAAGCAAGGGCTGGGCAGCCCCAGCATTTT; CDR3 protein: CASSEARAGQPQHF
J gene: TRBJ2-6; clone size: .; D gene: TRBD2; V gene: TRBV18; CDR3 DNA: TGTGCCAGCTCACCGGGACTAGCGGGAGCCGGGGCCAACGTCCTGACTTTC; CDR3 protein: CASSPGLAGAGANVLTF
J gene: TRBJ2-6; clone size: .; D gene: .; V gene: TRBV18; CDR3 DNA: TGTGCCAGCTCACCCACCCTCCTCTCTGGGGCCAACGTCCTGACTTTC; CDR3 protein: CASSPTLLSGANVLTF
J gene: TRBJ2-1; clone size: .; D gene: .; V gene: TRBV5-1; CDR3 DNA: TGCGCCAGCAGCTCAGACACTTTCTCCTACAATGAGCAGTTCTTC; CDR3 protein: CASSSDTFSYNEQFF
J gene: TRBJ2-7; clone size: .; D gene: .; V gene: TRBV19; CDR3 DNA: TGTGCCAGTAGTAGGGACTGGGCGTCCTACGAGCAGTACTTC; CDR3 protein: CASSRDWASYEQYF
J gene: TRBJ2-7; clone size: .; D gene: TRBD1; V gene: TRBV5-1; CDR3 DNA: TGCGCCAGCAGCTTCGGACAGGGCTTCTTCGAGCAGTACTTC; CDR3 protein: CASSFGQGFFEQYF
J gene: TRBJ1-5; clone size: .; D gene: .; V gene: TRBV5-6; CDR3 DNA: TGTGCCAGCAGCGCACGCAACAGGGGCAATCAGCCCCAGCATTTT; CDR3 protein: CASSARNRGNQPQHF
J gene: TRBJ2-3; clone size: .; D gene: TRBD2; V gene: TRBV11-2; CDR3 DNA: TGTGCCAGCAGCTTAAGGCTAGCGGGGAGCACAGATACGCAGTATTTT; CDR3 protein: CASSLRLAGSTDTQYF
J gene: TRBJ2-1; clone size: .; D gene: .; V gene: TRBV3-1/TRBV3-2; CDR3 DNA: TGTGCCAGCAGCCCGAACGTAGGGGGGGGACATGAGCAGTTCTTC; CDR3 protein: CASSPNVGGGHEQFF
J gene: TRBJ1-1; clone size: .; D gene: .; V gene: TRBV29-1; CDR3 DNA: TGCAGCGTTGATGGTCGGAACACTGAAGCTTTCTTT; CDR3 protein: CSVDGRNTEAFF
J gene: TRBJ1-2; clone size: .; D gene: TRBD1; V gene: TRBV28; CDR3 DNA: TGTGCCAGCAGTTCAGGGACAGGGGGTGCCTACACCTTC; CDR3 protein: CASSSGTGGAYTF
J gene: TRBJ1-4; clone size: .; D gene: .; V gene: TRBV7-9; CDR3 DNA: TGTGCCAGCAGCCGCTGGGGGGGCCTTGAAAAACTGTTTTTT; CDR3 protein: CASSRWGGLEKLFF
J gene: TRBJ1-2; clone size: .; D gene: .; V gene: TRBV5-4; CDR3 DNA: TGTGCCAGCAGCGTGGTATGGGGGGAGGATGGCTACACCTTC; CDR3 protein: CASSVVWGEDGYTF
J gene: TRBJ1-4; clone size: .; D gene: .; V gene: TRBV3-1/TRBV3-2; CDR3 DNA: TGTGCCAGCAGCACCCCGTCGGACGGTGAAAAACTGTTTTTT; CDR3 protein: CASSTPSDGEKLFF
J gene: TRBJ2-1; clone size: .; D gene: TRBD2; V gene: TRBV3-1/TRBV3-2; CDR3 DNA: TGTGCCAGCAGCCAGGATACTAGCGGGGGGCAGTTCTTC; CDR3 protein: CASSQDTSGGQFF
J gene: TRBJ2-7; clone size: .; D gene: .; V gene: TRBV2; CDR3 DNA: TGTGCCAGCATTCAGGACAATTACTACGAGCAGTACTTC; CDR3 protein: CASIQDNYYEQYF
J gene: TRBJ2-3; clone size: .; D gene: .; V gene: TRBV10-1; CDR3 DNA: TGCGCCAGCAGTGGGGACGGGAGAGAGTCAGATACGCAGTATTTT; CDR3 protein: CASSGDGRESDTQYF
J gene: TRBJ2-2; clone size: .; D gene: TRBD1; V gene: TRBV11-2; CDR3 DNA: TGTGCCACCCAGGACAGGGCGAGCGCCGGGGAGCTGTTTTTT; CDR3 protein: CATQDRASAGELFF
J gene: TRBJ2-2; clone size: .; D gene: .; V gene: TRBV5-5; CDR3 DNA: TGTGCCAGCAGCCCCAGGGGAGCCGGAGGGAACACCGGGGAGCTGTTTTTT; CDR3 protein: CASSPRGAGGNTGELFF
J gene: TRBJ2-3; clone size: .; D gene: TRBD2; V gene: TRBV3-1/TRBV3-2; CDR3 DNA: TGTGCCAGCAGCCTCGGACTAGCGGGGGGTACGCAGTATTTT; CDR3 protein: CASSLGLAGGTQYF
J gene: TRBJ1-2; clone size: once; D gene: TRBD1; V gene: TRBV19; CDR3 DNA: TGTGCCAGTAGTGCCGACAGGGATCCAAACTATGGCTACACCTTC; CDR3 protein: CASSADRDPNYGYTF
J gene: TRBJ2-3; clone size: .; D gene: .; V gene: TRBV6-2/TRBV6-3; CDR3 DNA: TGTGCCAGCAGTTACTCCCAGGTCCAAATGACGCAGTATTTT; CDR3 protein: CASSYSQVQMTQYF
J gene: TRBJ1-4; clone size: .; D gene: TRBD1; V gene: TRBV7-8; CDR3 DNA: TGTGCCAGCAGCTTCGGGACAGGGAACGAAAAACTGTTTTTT; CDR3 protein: CASSFGTGNEKLFF
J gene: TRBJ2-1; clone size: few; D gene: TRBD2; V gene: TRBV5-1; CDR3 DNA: TGCGCCAGCAGCTTCGGGGTAGCGGGAGGGCCCGGCTACAATGAGCAGTTCTTC; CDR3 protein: CASSFGVAGGPGYNEQFF
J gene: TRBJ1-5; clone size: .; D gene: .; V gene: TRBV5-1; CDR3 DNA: TGCGCCAGCAGCTTGGAGGGGCAGGGCCATCAGCCCCAGCATTTT; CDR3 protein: CASSLEGQGHQPQHF
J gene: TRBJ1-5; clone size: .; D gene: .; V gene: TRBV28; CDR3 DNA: TGTGCCAGCAGTTTATCCGAGGTTGGCAATCAGCCCCAGCATTTT; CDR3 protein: CASSLSEVGNQPQHF
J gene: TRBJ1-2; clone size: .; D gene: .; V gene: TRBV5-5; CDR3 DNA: TGTGCCAGCAGCTTGGGACCGCCGGTTCGTGGCTACACCTTC; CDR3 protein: CASSLGPPVRGYTF
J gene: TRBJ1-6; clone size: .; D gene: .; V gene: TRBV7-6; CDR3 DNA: TGTGCCAGCAGCTTAGGTCCAGCGTACAAAAGCTCCTATAATTCACCCCTCCACTTT; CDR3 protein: CASSLGPAYKSSYNSPLHF
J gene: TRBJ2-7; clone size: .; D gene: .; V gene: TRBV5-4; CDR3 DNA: TGTGCCAGCAGCTGGGGGGACGGGAGCGAGCAGTACTTC; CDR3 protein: CASSWGDGSEQYF
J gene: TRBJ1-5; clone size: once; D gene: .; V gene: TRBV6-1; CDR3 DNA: TGTGCCAGCAGTGATGGGGGACTACGCAATCAGCCCCAGCATTTT; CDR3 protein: CASSDGGLRNQPQHF
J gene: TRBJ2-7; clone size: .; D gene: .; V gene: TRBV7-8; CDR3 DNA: TGTGCCAGCAGCCCCCTCCACGAGCAGTACTTC; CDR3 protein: CASSPLHEQYF
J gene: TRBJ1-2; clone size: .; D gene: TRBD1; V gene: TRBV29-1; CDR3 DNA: TGCAGCGCAGAGGACAGGGGGAACTATGGCTACACCTTC; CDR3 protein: CSAEDRGNYGYTF
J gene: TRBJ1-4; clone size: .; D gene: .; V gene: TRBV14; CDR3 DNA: TGTGCCAGCAGCCCCAGTTTGGGAGCAACTAATGAAAAACTGTTTTTT; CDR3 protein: CASSPSLGATNEKLFF
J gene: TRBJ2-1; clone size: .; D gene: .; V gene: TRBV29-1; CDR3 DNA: TGCAGCGTTGAAGCTGACCCCGCCCCGGGTGAGCAGTTCTTC; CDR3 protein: CSVEADPAPGEQFF
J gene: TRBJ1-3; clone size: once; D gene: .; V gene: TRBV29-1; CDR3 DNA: TGCAGCTCCCGAGAGGGAGGAAACACCATATATTTT; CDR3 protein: CSSREGGNTIYF